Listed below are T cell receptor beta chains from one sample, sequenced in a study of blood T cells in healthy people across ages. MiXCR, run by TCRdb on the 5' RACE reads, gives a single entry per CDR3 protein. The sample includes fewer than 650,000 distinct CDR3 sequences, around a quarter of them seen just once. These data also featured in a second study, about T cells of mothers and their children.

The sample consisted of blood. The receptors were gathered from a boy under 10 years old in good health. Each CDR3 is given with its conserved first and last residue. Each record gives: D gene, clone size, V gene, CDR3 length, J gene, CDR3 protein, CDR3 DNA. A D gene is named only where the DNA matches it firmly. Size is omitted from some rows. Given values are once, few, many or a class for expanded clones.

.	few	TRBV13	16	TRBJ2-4	CASSSGEGIAKNIQYF	TGTGCCAGCAGCTCTGGAGAGGGGATAGCCAAAAACATTCAGTACTTC
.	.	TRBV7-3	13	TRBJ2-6	CASSFSEANVLTF	TGTGCCAGCAGCTTTTCTGAGGCCAACGTCCTGACTTTC
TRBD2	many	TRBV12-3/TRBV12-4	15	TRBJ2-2	CASSPTSGYTGELFF	TGTGCCAGCAGTCCAACTAGCGGCTACACCGGGGAGCTGTTTTTT
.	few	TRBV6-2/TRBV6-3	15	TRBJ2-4	CASSYSTTEKNIQYF	TGTGCCAGCAGTTACTCTACTACGGAGAAAAACATTCAGTACTTC
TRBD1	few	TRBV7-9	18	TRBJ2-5	CASSWSSRDRGFGETLYF	TGTGCCAGCAGCTGGAGTTCCCGGGACAGGGGGTTCGGAGAGACCCTGTACTTC
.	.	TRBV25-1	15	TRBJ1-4	CASSRDGPEEEKLFF	TGTGCCAGCAGTCGGGACGGACCGGAGGAAGAAAAACTGTTTTTT
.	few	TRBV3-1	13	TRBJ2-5	CASSQGFRGTQYF	TGTGCCAGCAGCCAAGGATTTAGAGGGACCCAGTACTTC
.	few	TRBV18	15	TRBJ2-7	CASSENLQVSYEQYF	TGTGCCAGCTCCGAAAACCTACAGGTCTCCTACGAGCAGTACTTC
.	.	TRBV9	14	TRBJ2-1	CASSVYSYKNEQFF	TGTGCCAGCAGCGTCTACAGTTACAAGAATGAGCAGTTCTTC
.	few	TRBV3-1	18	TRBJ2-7	CASSQEGRRPGRSYEQYF	TGTGCCAGCAGCCAAGAAGGGAGGAGGCCAGGGAGGTCCTACGAGCAGTACTTC
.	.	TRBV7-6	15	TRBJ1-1	CASSQGLSGTGEAFF	TGTGCCAGCAGCCAGGGGCTTTCGGGTACAGGTGAAGCTTTCTTT
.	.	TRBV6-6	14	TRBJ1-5	CASSYSTRTDPQHF	TGTGCCAGCAGTTACAGTACACGGACCGATCCCCAGCATTTT
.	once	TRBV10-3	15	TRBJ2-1	CAISETGSKGDEQFF	TGTGCCATCAGTGAAACGGGATCTAAGGGAGATGAGCAGTTCTTC
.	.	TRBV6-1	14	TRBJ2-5	CASSERGAYETQYF	TGTGCCAGCAGTGAACGGGGGGCGTACGAGACCCAGTACTTC